The T cell receptor (beta chain) under discussion was sequenced for a study of blood T cell dynamics during melanoma immunotherapy. Whole-study context: Patients with metastatic melanoma got pembrolizumab or nivolumab-ipilimumab as first-line care.

Time point denoted: pre-treatment baseline. One draw preceded checkpoint blockade; another followed its first cycle at week 3. Findings and caveats of the study: Unlike progressors, later disease-control patients had W3 repertoires gaining clonality or diversity.

Libraries were prepared by immunoSEQ multiplex PCR; TCRdb keeps only in-frame clonotypes and omits some of them. The sample shows approximately 25,000 clones, 87% of them seen only once. About this clone itself: Its cognate antigen is unknown.

Sample: blood, taken from a patient treated with checkpoint blockade. The clonotype comes from a human donor with melanoma.

CDR3 bases: TGTGCCACCAGCAGAGCGAGACCTAGCGGGAGCTACGAGCAGTACTTC. Protein sequence: CATSRARPSGSYEQYF. V and J are TRBV15 and TRBJ2-7; 10 bases line up with TRBD2. V was pared by 1 base and J by 3 bases, with 6 bases of the junction left unmatched. The CDR3 runs to 16 residues. Per the germline V gene, CDR1 is LNHNV and CDR2 is YYDKDF (reference sequence). Together with reference TRBV15 and TRBJ2-7, the CDR3 gives the full variable domain: DAMVIQNPRYQVTQFGKPVTLSCSQTLNHNVMYWYQQKSSQAPKLLFHYYDKDFNNEADTPDNFQSRRPNTSFCFLDIRSPGLGDTAMYLCATSRARPSGSYEQYFGPGTRLTVT.